A single sample gave rise to the 22 T cell receptor beta chains below, sequenced in a study of OX40 agonist ivuxolimab in advanced cancers. Some clones are missing from TCRdb's copy, which holds only in-frame ones; the method was immunoSEQ multiplex PCR. The sample includes about 94,000 clones, under 95% of them seen just once. Sequenced material: CD4+ or CD8+ T cells sorted from blood, taken in a trial of the OX40 agonist ivuxolimab. The receptors were sampled from an adult with an advanced solid tumor such as melanoma, head and neck, liver or kidney cancer.

The V gene is TRBV29-1, the J gene TRBJ1-2, with 7 bases fitting TRBD1. The junction had 5 bases not matched to a gene; V was cut back by 6 bases and J by 4 bases. CDR1 and CDR2 from the germline V gene are SQVTM and ANQGSEA. This CDR3 comprises 12 residues. CDR3 in DNA: TGCAGCGTGGGACAGCTTACCTATGGCTACACCTTC. Translating gives CSVGQLTYGYTF. Using reference TRBV29-1 and TRBJ1-2 for the parts outside the CDR3, the full variable domain is SAVISQKPSRDICQRGTSLTIQCQVDSQVTMMFWYRQQPGQSLTLIATANQGSEATYESGFVIDKFPISRPNLTFSTLTVSNMSPEDSSIYLCSVGQLTYGYTFGSGTRLTVV.

The rearrangement uses TRBV7-2 and TRBJ2-5; D is possibly TRBD1 (5 bases). Gene TRBJ2-7 matches the end of the DNA better, so the J call may be wrong. The germline V gene has CDR1 SGHTA and CDR2 FQGNSA. The CDR3 runs to 14 residues. CDR3 DNA: TGTGCCAGCAGCTTAGACACAGGCTCCTACGAGCAGTACTTC. Its protein product is CASSLDTGSYEQYF.

This chain joins TRBV7-2 and TRBJ1-1; D is possibly TRBD1 (5 bases). V dropped 0 bases and J dropped 13 bases, with 18 bases sitting between them. CDR3 length equals 14 residues. The V gene's germline CDR1 is SGHTA and CDR2 FQGNSA. CDR3 residues: CASSLADGREKVFF. The CDR3 DNA sequence: TGTGCCAGCAGCTTAGCAGACGGCAGGGAGAAAGTTTTCTTT.

The chain uses TRBV30 and TRBJ1-6; D is perhaps TRBD1 (6 bases). This CDR3 has 13 residues. CDR1 GTSNPN and CDR2 SVGIG come from the germline V gene (reference sequence). Trimming shortened V by 3 bases and J by 7 bases, and 10 bases separated the two germline ends. For the CDR3, the DNA is TGTGCCTGGAGACAGGGTGAAAATTCACCCCTCCACTTT. It translates to CAWRQGENSPLHF.

This clone has more than one count but fewer than ten. The chain employs TRBV7-2 and TRBJ2-5; the D gene is possibly TRBD1 (6 bases). This CDR3 has 15 amino acids. V was clipped by 5 bases and J by 5 bases, with 18 bases between them. The germline gives CDR1 SGHTA, CDR2 FQGNSA. DNA for the CDR3: TGTGCCAGCAGCCAGGGGCTAGGAGGTGGGGAGACCCAGTACTTC. Translated, it gives CASSQGLGGGETQYF.

This chain links TRBV7-2 with TRBJ2-2, with 10 bases lining up with TRBD2. Germline V gene data show CDR1 as SGHTA and CDR2 as FQGNSA. V lost 5 bases and J lost 0; bases outside the gene matches: 6. The CDR3 loop spans 17 amino acids. CDR3 in DNA: TGTGCCAGCAGCCCGGGGACTAGCGAGGCGAACACCGGGGAGCTGTTTTTT. This gives the protein CASSPGTSEANTGELFF. Variable domain in full (rest from reference TRBV7-2 and TRBJ2-2): GAGVSQSPSNKVTEKGKDVELRCDPISGHTALYWYRQSLGQGLEFLIYFQGNSAPDKSGLPSDRFSAERTGGSVSTLTIQRTQQEDSAVYLCASSPGTSEANTGELFFGEGSRLTVL.

The V and J genes are TRBV14 and TRBJ2-7; 8 bases are shared with TRBD2. CDR1 and CDR2 (germline): SGHDN, FVKESK. The CDR3 runs to 14 residues. The V segment lost 2 bases and the J segment 5 bases; nucleotides outside the gene matches: 5. The CDR3 DNA sequence: TGTGCCAGCAGCCAAAGGCTAGCGGGCCACGAGCAGTACTTC. Its translation: CASSQRLAGHEQYF.

This sequence joins TRBV21-1 and TRBJ1-4. TRBV21-1 is designated a pseudogene. CDR3 size: 20 residues. The CDR3: CASSAPAGKSLLATNEKLFF. CDR3 sequence (DNA): TGTGCCAGCAGCGCCCCCGCCGGGAAAAGTTTACTAGCAACTAATGAAAAACTGTTTTTT.

This sequence joins TRBV6-7 and TRBJ2-1; 11 bases are shared with TRBD2. TRBV6-7 is designated an ORF whose function remains uncertain. The CDR3 is 21 amino acids. Trimming at V came to 4 bases and at J to 2 bases, leaving 19 bases not matched to a gene. DNA of the CDR3: TGTGCCAGCAGTTTCGCCCAGGGGACAGGCGGACTAGCGGGCACCTACAATGAGCAGTTCTTC. It translates to CASSFAQGTGGLAGTYNEQFF.

The rearrangement uses TRBV11-3 and TRBJ2-7, with a tentative D call TRBD2 (6 bases). V was cut by 2 bases and J by 4 bases, with 18 bases left in between. This CDR3 comprises 16 residues. CDR1 and CDR2 from the germline V gene are SGHNT and YENEEA. The chain's CDR3 is CASSLSPGLGPYEQYF. CDR3 coding DNA: TGTGCCAGCAGCTTAAGCCCGGGACTCGGCCCTTACGAGCAGTACTTC.

The chain has TRBV5-1 and TRBJ2-7, with no clear D. CDR3 length equals 11 residues. Between the trimmed V and J ends, which lost 4 bases and 4 bases, there was a span of 6 bases. Germline V lookup: CDR1 SGHRS, CDR2 YFSETQ. The CDR3 loop reads CASSTLYEQYF. CDR3 in DNA: TGCGCCAGCAGCACATTATACGAGCAGTACTTC.

The V call is TRBV7-3, the J call TRBJ1-2; no firm D call. The germline V and J ends were trimmed by 5 bases and 4 bases, with 11 bases remaining between them. Germline V gives CDR1 SGHTA, CDR2 FQGTGA. There are 13 residues in the CDR3. For the CDR3, the DNA is TGTGCCAGCAGCCCCGGCCAGAGCTATGGCTACACCTTC. Its protein is CASSPGQSYGYTF.

The chain recombines TRBV7-2 with TRBJ2-2; 13 bases line up with TRBD2. V lost 7 bases to trimming and J lost 5 bases; unmatched junction nucleotides: 7. CDR1 is SGHTA, CDR2 FQGNSA, per germline. The CDR3 runs to 16 residues. The chain's CDR3 is CASKLPGLAGTGELFF. The DNA for the CDR3 is TGTGCCAGCAAGCTACCGGGACTAGCGGGAACCGGGGAGCTGTTTTTT.

The chain is built from TRBV4-1 and TRBJ1-1, with D perhaps TRBD1 (5 bases). This CDR3 is 15 amino acids long. Germline V gene sequence: CDR1 MGHRA, CDR2 YSYEKL. The germline V and J ends were trimmed by 1 base and 3 bases, with 12 bases remaining between them. The CDR3 is CASSQAVGEHTEAFF. The CDR3 region has the DNA TGCGCCAGCAGCCAAGCAGTAGGGGAGCACACTGAAGCTTTCTTT.

V and J are TRBV28 and TRBJ1-1; tentatively, D is TRBD1 (6 bases). The ends were cut back, 10 bases at V and 2 bases at J, with 20 bases in the middle. Germline V CDR1 and CDR2: MDHEN, SYDVKM. The CDR3 covers 15 residues. CDR3 in amino acids: CATHASDSRNTEAFF. The CDR3 DNA reads as TGTGCCACCCATGCCTCGGACAGCAGAAACACTGAAGCTTTCTTT.

The V call is TRBV5-4, the J call TRBJ2-7; 12 bases line up with TRBD2. CDR1 is SGHNT, CDR2 YYREEE, per germline (reference sequence). The CDR3 has 16 residues. Trimming cost V 0 bases and J 5 bases; bases outside gene matches: 6. This CDR3 reads CASSLDPSGRGNEQYF. The CDR3, as DNA: TGTGCCAGCAGCTTGGACCCTAGCGGGAGGGGGAACGAGCAGTACTTC.

The V call is TRBV11-3, the J call TRBJ1-1; 8 bases line up with TRBD1. Germline lookup yields CDR1 SGHNT and CDR2 YENEEA. CDR3 length: 14 amino acids. V dropped 3 bases and J dropped 1; count of bases not matched to a gene: 1. The chain's CDR3 is CASSFQGANTEAFF. The CDR3 DNA follows: TGTGCCAGCAGCTTCCAGGGGGCGAACACTGAAGCTTTCTTT. Using reference TRBV11-3 and TRBJ1-1 for the parts outside the CDR3, the full variable domain is EAGVVQSPRYKIIEKKQPVAFWCNPISGHNTLYWYLQNLGQGPELLIRYENEEAVDDSQLPKDRFSAERLKGVDSTLKIQPAELGDSAVYLCASSFQGANTEAFFGQGTRLTVV.

V is TRBV6-1 and J is TRBJ2-2, with a tentative D call TRBD1 (6 bases). The CDR3 is made up of 13 amino acids. V shed 4 bases and J shed 6 bases, with 9 bases lying between them. Germline V CDR1 and CDR2: MNHNS, SASEGT. CDR3 sequence: CASSVAGAGELFF. In DNA form, the CDR3 reads TGTGCCAGCAGTGTTGCAGGGGCCGGGGAGCTGTTTTTT.

The CDR3 region is CAEGQESF. CDR3 in DNA: TGTGCCGAAGGGCAGGAGTCCTTC. This chain joins TRBV21-1 and TRBJ1-2. TRBV21-1 is marked as a pseudogene. The CDR3 length is 8 residues.

This chain joins TRBV19 and TRBJ2-7, with D perhaps being TRBD1 or TRBD2 (5 bases each). CDR3 size: 16 residues. Trimming shortened V by 5 bases and J by 0 bases, and 17 bases separated the two germline ends. Looked up from germline, CDR1 is LNHDA and CDR2 is SQIVND (reference sequence). The CDR3 protein is CASSHRDRGSSYEQYF. CDR3 DNA: TGTGCCAGTAGTCACCGGGACCGTGGGAGCTCCTACGAGCAGTACTTC.

V usage is TRBV7-6 and J usage is TRBJ2-5, with a weak D call TRBD2 (6 bases). CDR1 is SGHVS, CDR2 FNYEAQ, per germline. The CDR3 is 16 amino acids. The germline V and J ends were trimmed by 4 bases and 4 bases, with 19 bases remaining between them. As DNA, the CDR3 is TGTGCCAGCAGCTCCGGGAGAACCGCCTTGGGAGAGACCCAGTACTTC. Translation gives CASSSGRTALGETQYF.

The CDR3 DNA follows: TGTGCCAGCAGTGTCGTCCGGGATTCCAATCAGCCCCAGCATTTT. Its translation: CASSVVRDSNQPQHF. The chain joins TRBV6-5 to TRBJ1-5; unclear D gene. The V gene's germline CDR1 is MNHEY and CDR2 SVGAGI. Trimming removed 5 bases at V and 3 bases at J, with 14 bases between. There are 15 residues in the CDR3.